The clone carrying this TCR beta chain is labeled as medium-sized (0.01 to 0.1%). No antigen is known for it. Full-length variable regions came from constant-region reverse primers plus semi-nested Nested Universal Primer A PCR. MiXCR was run by TCRdb on the 5' RACE reads, yielding one entry per CDR3 protein. Here the sample spans tens of thousands of distinct CDR3 sequences, under 20% being singletons. Study-wide results and limits: Tumor Treg TCRs overlapped most with tumor naive CD4+ cells.

There are 15 residues in the CDR3. Germline lookup yields CDR1 SGHTA and CDR2 FQGTGA. The V segment lost 5 bases and the J segment 2 bases; nucleotides outside the gene matches: 3. Sequencing was carried out using naive CD4+ T cells sorted from a lymph node. Subset noted: naive CD4+ T cells, CD4+CD45RA+CD25-. The chain links TRBV7-3 to TRBJ2-3, with 11 bases that match TRBD2. This receptor was identified in a female donor with breast cancer. The CDR3 reads CASSQTSGTTDTQYF. The CDR3 DNA follows: TGTGCCAGCAGCCAGACTAGCGGGACCACAGATACGCAGTATTTT.